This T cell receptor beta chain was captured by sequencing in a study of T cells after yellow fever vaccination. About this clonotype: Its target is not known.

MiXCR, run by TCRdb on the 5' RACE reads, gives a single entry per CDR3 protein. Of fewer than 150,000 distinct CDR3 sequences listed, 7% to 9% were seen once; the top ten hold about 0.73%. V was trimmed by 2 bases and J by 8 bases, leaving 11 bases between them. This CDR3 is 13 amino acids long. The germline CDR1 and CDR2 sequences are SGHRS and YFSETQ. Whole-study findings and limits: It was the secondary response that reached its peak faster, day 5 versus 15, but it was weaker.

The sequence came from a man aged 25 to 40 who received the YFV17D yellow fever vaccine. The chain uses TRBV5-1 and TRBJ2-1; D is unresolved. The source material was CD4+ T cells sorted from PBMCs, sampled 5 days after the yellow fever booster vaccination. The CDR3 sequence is CASSFGPGDEQFF. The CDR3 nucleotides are TGCGCCAGCAGCTTCGGACCGGGTGATGAGCAGTTCTTC.